Listed below are T cell receptor beta chains from one sample, sequenced in a study of cytomegalovirus exposure and HLA in healthy donors. TCRdb keeps only in-frame clones here, not all; method: immunoSEQ multiplex PCR. The sample yields about 110,000 clones, 89% seen once. Sequenced: PBMCs. The receptors here all came from a woman under 30 in good health and CMV-seronegative. Both conserved end residues are part of each CDR3. The D gene is left open where the match is weak. Not all rows give a size; the values are once, few, many and, for expanded clones, a class.

NA | NA | TRBJ1-4 | TRBV19 | TGTGCCAGTAGTATAGACTGGACAGAGATTAATGAAAAACTGTTTTTT | CASSIDWTEINEKLFF
NA | once | TRBJ2-6 | TRBV10-3 | TGTGCCATCAGTGACACGGGGGGCCGCTCTGGGGCCAACGTCCTGACTTTC | CAISDTGGRSGANVLTF
NA | NA | TRBJ2-7 | TRBV7-8 | TGTGCCAGCAGCTTAGGGGGCAGGAGCCACTACGAGCAGTACTTC | CASSLGGRSHYEQYF
TRBD2 | NA | TRBJ2-7 | TRBV9 | TGTGCCAGCAGACCGACGAAGCGGGAGCCAATCCAGTTGGGGCAGTACTTC | CASRPTKREPIQLGQYF
NA | NA | TRBJ2-7 | TRBV5-1 | TGCGCCAGCAGCTCCGAGTATACGGAGCAGTACTTC | CASSSEYTEQYF
NA | once | TRBJ1-4 | TRBV28 | TGTGCCAGCAGTATCTGGACAGCAACTAATGAAAAACTGTTTTTT | CASSIWTATNEKLFF
NA | NA | TRBJ2-1 | TRBV5-1 | TGCGCCAGCAGCTTGGTGCCAGCGGCAGGCGAGCAGTTCTTC | CASSLVPAAGEQFF
NA | NA | TRBJ1-6 | TRBV6-4 | TGTGCCAGCAGTGACGGAGCGGGCGCAGCAATTAGGTCCCTCCACTTT | CASSDGAGAAIRSLHF
NA | NA | TRBJ1-4 | TRBV30 | TGTGCCTGGAGTGAACAGGGTCCTAATGAAAAACTGTTTTTT | CAWSEQGPNEKLFF
TRBD1 | NA | TRBJ2-7 | TRBV4-2 | TGTGCCAGCAGCCAAGCTAACAGGGGATTCTACGAGCAGTACTTC | CASSQANRGFYEQYF
TRBD1 | NA | TRBJ1-4 | TRBV15 | TGTGCCACAGAACACGGGGACAGATATAACGAAAAACTGTTTTTT | CATEHGDRYNEKLFF